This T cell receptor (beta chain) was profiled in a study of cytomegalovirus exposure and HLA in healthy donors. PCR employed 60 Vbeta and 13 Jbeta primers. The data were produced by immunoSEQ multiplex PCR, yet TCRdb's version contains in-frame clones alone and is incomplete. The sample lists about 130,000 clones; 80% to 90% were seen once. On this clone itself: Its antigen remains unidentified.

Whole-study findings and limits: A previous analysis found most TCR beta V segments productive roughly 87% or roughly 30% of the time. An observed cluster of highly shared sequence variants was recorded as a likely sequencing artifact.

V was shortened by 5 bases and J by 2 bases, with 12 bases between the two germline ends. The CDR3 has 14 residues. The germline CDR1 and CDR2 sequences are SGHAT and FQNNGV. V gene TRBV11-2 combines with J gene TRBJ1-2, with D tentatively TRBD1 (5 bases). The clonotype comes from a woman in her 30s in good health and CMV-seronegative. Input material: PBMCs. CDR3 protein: CASSRTDTNYGYTF. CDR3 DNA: TGTGCCAGCAGCCGTACGGACACAAACTATGGCTACACCTTC.